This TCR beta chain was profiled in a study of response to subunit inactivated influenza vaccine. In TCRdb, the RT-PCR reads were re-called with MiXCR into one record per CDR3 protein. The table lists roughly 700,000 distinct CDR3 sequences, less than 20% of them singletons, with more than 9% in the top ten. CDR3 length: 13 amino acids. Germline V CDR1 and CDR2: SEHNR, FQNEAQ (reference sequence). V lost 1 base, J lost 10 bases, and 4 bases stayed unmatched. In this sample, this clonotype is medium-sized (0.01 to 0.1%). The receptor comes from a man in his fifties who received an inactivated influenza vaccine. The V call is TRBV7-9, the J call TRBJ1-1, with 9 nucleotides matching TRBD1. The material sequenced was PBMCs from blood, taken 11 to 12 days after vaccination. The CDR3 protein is CASSLEQGASAFF. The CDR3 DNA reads TGTGCCAGCAGCTTAGAACAGGGGGCATCAGCTTTCTTT.